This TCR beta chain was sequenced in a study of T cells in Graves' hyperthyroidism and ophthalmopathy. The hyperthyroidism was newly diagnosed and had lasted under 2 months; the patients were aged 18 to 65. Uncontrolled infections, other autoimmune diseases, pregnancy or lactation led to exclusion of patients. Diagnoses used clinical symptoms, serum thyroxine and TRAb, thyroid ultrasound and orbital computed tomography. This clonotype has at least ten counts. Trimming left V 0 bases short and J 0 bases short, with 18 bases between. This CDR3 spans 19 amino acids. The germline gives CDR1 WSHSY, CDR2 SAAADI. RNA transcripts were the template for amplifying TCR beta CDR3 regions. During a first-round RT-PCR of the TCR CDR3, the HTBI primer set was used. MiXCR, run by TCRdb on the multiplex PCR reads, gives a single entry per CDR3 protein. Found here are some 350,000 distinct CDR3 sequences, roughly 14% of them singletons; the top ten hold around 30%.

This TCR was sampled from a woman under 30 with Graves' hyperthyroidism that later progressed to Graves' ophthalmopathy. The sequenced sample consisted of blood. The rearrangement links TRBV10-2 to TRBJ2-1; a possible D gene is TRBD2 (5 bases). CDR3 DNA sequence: TGCGCCAGCAGTGAGTCATTGGGTGGACTCGAAAACTCCTACAATGAGCAGTTCTTC. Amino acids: CASSESLGGLENSYNEQFF.